These T cell receptor beta chains were read from a single sample in a study of CD8 T cells in ankylosing spondylitis. Using its own MiXCR run on the 5' RACE reads, TCRdb lists one record per CDR3 protein. The table includes about 200,000 distinct CDR3 sequences, more than 5.5% detected once. Sequences were obtained from blood, either unsorted or a sorted T cell fraction (not recorded which). The receptor set was obtained from a male donor with ankylosing spondylitis. CDR3s include the opening cysteine and the closing phenylalanine or tryptophan. The D gene is left open where the match is weak. Part of the rows lack a size; the others show once, few, many or a class for expanded clones.

v_gene	j_gene	d_gene	abundance	CDR3nt	CDR3aa
TRBV7-9	TRBJ2-1	NA	many	TGTGCCAGCAGCTTAAGGGTTGAGCAGTTCTTC	CASSLRVEQFF
TRBV15	TRBJ1-1	NA	many	TGTGCCACCACCCCCTCGGGACTACCAATGAACACTGAAGCTTTCTTT	CATTPSGLPMNTEAFF
TRBV6-5	TRBJ2-2	NA	many	TGTGCCAGCAGTTATGCAGGGATGGCCACCGGGGAGCTGTTTTTT	CASSYAGMATGELFF
TRBV19	TRBJ2-1	TRBD2	many	TGTGCCAGTAGTATTTTAGCGGGAGCGACCTACAATGAGCAGTTCTTC	CASSILAGATYNEQFF
TRBV20-1	TRBJ1-1	NA	many	TGCAGTGCCCACGGTGCCCGGAACACTGAAGCTTTCTTT	CSAHGARNTEAFF
TRBV10-3	TRBJ2-7	NA	many	TGTGCCACCCGGGACCCCCGGTCCTACGAGCAGTACTTC	CATRDPRSYEQYF
TRBV18	TRBJ2-4	TRBD1	NA	TGTGCCAGCTCACCACAGGACAGGGGAATAAACATTCAGTACTTC	CASSPQDRGINIQYF
TRBV27	TRBJ1-6	NA	many	TGTGCCAGCAGTTATAGTCTCTGGTCACCCCTCCACTTT	CASSYSLWSPLHF
TRBV29-1	TRBJ1-1	NA	NA	TGCAGCGGGGACCTAAACACTGAAGCTTTCTTT	CSGDLNTEAFF
TRBV20-1	TRBJ2-7	TRBD2	many	TGCAGTGCCCCGAAGACTAGCGGGAGAGCCTACGAGCAGTACTTC	CSAPKTSGRAYEQYF
TRBV9	TRBJ2-2	TRBD1	many	TGTGCCAGCAACAGGGGGGAAAGCTGGGAGCTGTTTTTT	CASNRGESWELFF
TRBV7-8	TRBJ1-1	NA	many	TGTGCCAGCAGCAAGCCGTGGGGGGGCACTGAAGCTTTCTTT	CASSKPWGGTEAFF
TRBV3-1	TRBJ1-1	NA	many	TGTGCCAGCAGCCAAGCAGGGTGGAACACTGAAGCTTTCTTT	CASSQAGWNTEAFF
TRBV7-9	TRBJ2-2	TRBD2	NA	TGTGCCAGCAGCTTAGGATTTTACTCGCGGGAGACCGGGGAGCTGTTTTTT	CASSLGFYSRETGELFF
TRBV6-2/TRBV6-3	TRBJ2-7	NA	few	TGTGCCAGCAGGAGCAGGGGGGTCGAGCAGTACTTC	CASRSRGVEQYF
TRBV14	TRBJ2-1	NA	NA	TGTGCCAGCAGTTCGGTGGGCGGGATCTCGTATGAGCAGTTCTTC	CASSSVGGISYEQFF
TRBV19	TRBJ1-2	NA	many	TGTGCCAGCGGACAGCCTTATGGCTACACCTTC	CASGQPYGYTF
TRBV10-3	TRBJ1-1	NA	many	TGTGCCATCACGACGGAGGGACTTACTCCGGGTCCCACTGAAGCTTTCTTT	CAITTEGLTPGPTEAFF
TRBV11-2	TRBJ2-2	TRBD2	many	TGTGCCAGCAGCCGCCAGGGAATAGCGGGTGACACCGGGGAGCTGTTTTTT	CASSRQGIAGDTGELFF
TRBV4-3	TRBJ1-5	TRBD1	many	TGCGCCAGCAGCCGATTGACAGGGACCAATCAGCCCCAGCATTTT	CASSRLTGTNQPQHF
TRBV24-1	TRBJ2-3	TRBD2	NA	TGTGCCACCAGTGAACACAGCGGGAGGGTCACAGATACGCAGTATTTT	CATSEHSGRVTDTQYF
TRBV9	TRBJ1-1	NA	NA	TGTGCCAGCAGCGACCACAGCAGGACAGTTTTGGGCACTGAAGCTTTCTTT	CASSDHSRTVLGTEAFF
TRBV7-9	TRBJ2-3	NA	many	TGTGCCAGCAGCTTAGGAGGGCGACTGGCCACAGATACGCAGTATTTT	CASSLGGRLATDTQYF
TRBV11-3	TRBJ2-1	NA	few	TGTGCCAGCAGCTTCCGACATTCGGGCTACAATGAGCAGTTCTTC	CASSFRHSGYNEQFF
TRBV20-1	TRBJ2-3	NA	many	TGCAGTGCTAGGCCAGGGACTTTTGGGAATACGCAGTATTTT	CSARPGTFGNTQYF
TRBV18	TRBJ2-5	NA	NA	TGTGCCAGCTCACCAAACCCCAGGGCGGAAGAGACCCAGTACTTC	CASSPNPRAEETQYF
TRBV24-1	TRBJ2-4	NA	many	TGTGCCACGCAGGACCGGGACATTCAGTACTTC	CATQDRDIQYF
TRBV6-2/TRBV6-3	TRBJ2-7	NA	NA	TGTGCCAGCAGAGGAGTACAGTGGGAGCAGTACTTC	CASRGVQWEQYF
TRBV9	TRBJ2-2	NA	many	TGTGCCAGCAGCATCGGCGGGGAGCTGTTTTTT	CASSIGGELFF
TRBV5-5	TRBJ1-1	NA	many	TGTGCCAGCAGCTTGTGGGATGACACTGAAGCTTTCTTT	CASSLWDDTEAFF
TRBV7-9	TRBJ2-1	NA	many	TGTGCCAGCAGCTTTCTACACAGGGTAGTCAATGAGCAGTTCTTC	CASSFLHRVVNEQFF
TRBV6-2/TRBV6-3	TRBJ1-5	NA	many	TGTGCCACCTACTATCAGCCCCAGCATTTT	CATYYQPQHF
TRBV29-1	TRBJ1-2	TRBD1	many	TGCAGCGTTCGCGAAGACAGGGCCGATCATGGCTACACCTTC	CSVREDRADHGYTF
TRBV11-2	TRBJ2-5	TRBD1	NA	TGTGCCAGCAGCCTCCGGGACAGGGAATCTAGCGGTTCCCAAGAGACCCAGTACTTC	CASSLRDRESSGSQETQYF
TRBV13	TRBJ2-7	TRBD1	many	TGCGCCAGCAGTCTTGGACAGGGCCCTTACGAGCAGTACTTC	CASSLGQGPYEQYF
TRBV29-1	TRBJ2-1	TRBD2	few	TGCAGCGGCGCCGGGACTAGCGGGGGTAATGAGCAGTTCTTC	CSGAGTSGGNEQFF
TRBV29-1	TRBJ1-2	NA	few	TGCAGCGTTGAAGATAGGACACCGTTTTTACCTAACTATGGCTACACCTTC	CSVEDRTPFLPNYGYTF
TRBV6-1	TRBJ2-2	NA	many	TGTGCCAGCAGTGCATCCGCCGGGGAGCTGTTTTTT	CASSASAGELFF
TRBV6-2/TRBV6-3	TRBJ2-3	NA	many	TGTGCCAGCAGTTCCTCCCGGGATTATCTCACAGATACGCAGTATTTT	CASSSSRDYLTDTQYF
TRBV19	TRBJ2-1	NA	many	TGTGCCAGTAGTATAGATCAATGGAGGGGGGGCCTCTACAATGAGCAGTTCTTC	CASSIDQWRGGLYNEQFF
TRBV20-1	TRBJ2-1	TRBD2	many	TGCAGTGCTAGAGATCCCAGCGGGATAAGCAATGAGCAGTTCTTC	CSARDPSGISNEQFF
TRBV20-1	TRBJ1-5	NA	many	TGCAGTGCTATAGGGAGGAATAGCAATCAGCCCCAGCATTTT	CSAIGRNSNQPQHF
TRBV20-1	TRBJ1-6	NA	many	TGCAGTGCTAGAGGAACAGGGAGGGTTGATTCACCCCTCCACTTT	CSARGTGRVDSPLHF
TRBV12-3/TRBV12-4	TRBJ1-5	TRBD1	many	TGTGCCAGCAGTTTAGTCGGACAGGGGCGTCGGAATCAGCCCCAGCATTTT	CASSLVGQGRRNQPQHF
TRBV4-3	TRBJ1-5	NA	many	TGCGCCAGCAGCCAAGAGAACAGGAACAATCAGCCCCAGCATTTT	CASSQENRNNQPQHF
TRBV20-1	TRBJ2-1	NA	few	TGCAGTGCTAGGGGGTCGGTGAGCGGTCGAGGTAATGAGCAGTTCTTC	CSARGSVSGRGNEQFF
TRBV25-1	TRBJ2-2	TRBD2	many	TGTGCCAGCAGCGGTTACCTAGCGGGGGGGCGTCGGAACACCGGGGAGCTGTTTTTT	CASSGYLAGGRRNTGELFF
TRBV6-5	TRBJ2-7	TRBD1	many	TGTGCCAGCAGTTACGCGACAGGGTTCTTCTACGAGCAGTACTTC	CASSYATGFFYEQYF
TRBV28	TRBJ1-2	NA	many	TGTGCCAGCAGTCCCCCCGGGAGGTACTATGGCTACACCTTC	CASSPPGRYYGYTF
TRBV27	TRBJ1-3	NA	many	TGTGCCAGCAGTCCCGGGACGGGGGCTGGAAACACCATATATTTT	CASSPGTGAGNTIYF
TRBV4-1	TRBJ1-6	NA	many	TGCGCCAGCAGCCAAGGAGTCTCACCCCTCCACTTT	CASSQGVSPLHF
TRBV7-2	TRBJ2-3	NA	many	TGTGCCAGCAGCTCGTACCCTGAAACTGGTTCAGATACGCAGTATTTT	CASSSYPETGSDTQYF
TRBV5-6	TRBJ1-5	NA	many	TGTGCCAGCAGCTTGGCCGGTAGCTTCAATCAGCCCCAGCATTTT	CASSLAGSFNQPQHF
TRBV10-3	TRBJ2-5	TRBD1	many	TGTGCCATCAGTACTCAAGGGGGCCCTCACCAAGAGACCCAGTACTTC	CAISTQGGPHQETQYF
TRBV5-1	TRBJ2-3	NA	few	TGCGCCAGCAGCTCGACACTAGAGAACAGATTAGGTACGCAGTATTTT	CASSSTLENRLGTQYF
TRBV27	TRBJ2-7	TRBD2	few	TGTGCCAGCAGTTACGCGGGAGCGGGCTACGAGCAGTACTTC	CASSYAGAGYEQYF
TRBV5-6	TRBJ2-2	NA	NA	TGTGCCAGCAGCTTGGGACAGAGGAGGGAGCTGTTTTTT	CASSLGQRRELFF